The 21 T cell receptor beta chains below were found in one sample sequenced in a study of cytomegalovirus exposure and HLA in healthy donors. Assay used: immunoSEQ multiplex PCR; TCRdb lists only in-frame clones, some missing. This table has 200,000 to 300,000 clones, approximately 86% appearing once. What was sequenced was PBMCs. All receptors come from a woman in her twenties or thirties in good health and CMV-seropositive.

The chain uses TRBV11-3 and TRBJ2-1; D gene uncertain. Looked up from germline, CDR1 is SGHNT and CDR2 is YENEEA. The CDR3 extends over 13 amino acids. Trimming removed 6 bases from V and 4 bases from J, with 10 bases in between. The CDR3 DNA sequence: TGTGCCAGCAGTCAAGAGAATTACAATGAGCAGTTCTTC. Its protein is CASSQENYNEQFF. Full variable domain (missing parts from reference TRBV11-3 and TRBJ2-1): EAGVVQSPRYKIIEKKQPVAFWCNPISGHNTLYWYLQNLGQGPELLIRYENEEAVDDSQLPKDRFSAERLKGVDSTLKIQPAELGDSAVYLCASSQENYNEQFFGPGTRLTVL.

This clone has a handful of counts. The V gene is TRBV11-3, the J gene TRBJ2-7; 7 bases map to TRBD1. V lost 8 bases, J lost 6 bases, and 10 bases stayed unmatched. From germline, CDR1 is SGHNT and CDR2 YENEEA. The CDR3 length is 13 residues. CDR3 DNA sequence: TGTGCCAGCGCAGAGACAGGGATCTTCGAGCAGTACTTC. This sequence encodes CASAETGIFEQYF. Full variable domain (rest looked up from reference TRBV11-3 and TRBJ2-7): EAGVVQSPRYKIIEKKQPVAFWCNPISGHNTLYWYLQNLGQGPELLIRYENEEAVDDSQLPKDRFSAERLKGVDSTLKIQPAELGDSAVYLCASAETGIFEQYFGPGTRLTVT.

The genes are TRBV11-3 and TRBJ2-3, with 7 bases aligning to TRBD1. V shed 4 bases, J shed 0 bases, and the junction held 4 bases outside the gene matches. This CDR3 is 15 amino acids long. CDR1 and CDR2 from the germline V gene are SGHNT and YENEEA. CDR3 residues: CASSSRGRSTDTQYF. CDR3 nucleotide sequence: TGTGCCAGCAGCTCGAGGGGGCGGAGCACAGATACGCAGTATTTT.

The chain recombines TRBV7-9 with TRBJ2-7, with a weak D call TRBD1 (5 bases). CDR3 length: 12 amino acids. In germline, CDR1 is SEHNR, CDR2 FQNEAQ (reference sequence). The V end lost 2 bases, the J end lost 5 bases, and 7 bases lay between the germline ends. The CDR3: CASSLPGNEQYF. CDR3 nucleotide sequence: TGTGCCAGCAGCTTACCAGGGAACGAGCAGTACTTC.

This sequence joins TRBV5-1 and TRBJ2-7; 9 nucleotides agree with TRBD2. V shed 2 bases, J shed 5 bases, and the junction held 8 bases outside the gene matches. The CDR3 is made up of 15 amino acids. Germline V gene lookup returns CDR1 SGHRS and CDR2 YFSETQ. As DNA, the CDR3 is TGCGCCAGCAGCTTCTCGGTAGCGGGAGCCCACGAGCAGTACTTC. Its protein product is CASSFSVAGAHEQYF.

CDR3 DNA: TGTGCCAGCAGGGCCCGGAGGCTAGCGGGCCTTCTGCCCTACGAGCAGTACTTC. Translated: CASRARRLAGLLPYEQYF. V usage is TRBV28 and J usage is TRBJ2-7, with 8 bases fitting TRBD2. Germline V gene lookup returns CDR1 MDHEN and CDR2 SYDVKM. The length of the CDR3 is 18 residues. The J segment lost 2 bases and the V segment lost 6 bases, leaving 18 bases of the junction unmatched.

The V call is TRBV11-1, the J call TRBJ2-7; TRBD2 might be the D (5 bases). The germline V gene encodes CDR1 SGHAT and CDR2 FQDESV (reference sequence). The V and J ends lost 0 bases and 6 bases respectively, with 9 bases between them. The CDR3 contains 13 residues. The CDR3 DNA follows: TGTGCCAGCAGCTTAGCGCGGGTAGGCGAGCAGTACTTC. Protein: CASSLARVGEQYF.

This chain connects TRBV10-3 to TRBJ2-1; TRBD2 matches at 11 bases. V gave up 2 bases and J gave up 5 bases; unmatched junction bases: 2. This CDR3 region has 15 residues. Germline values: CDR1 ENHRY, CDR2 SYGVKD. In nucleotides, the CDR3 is TGTGCCATCAGTGAGACTAGCGGGAGTCACAATGAGCAGTTCTTC. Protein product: CAISETSGSHNEQFF.

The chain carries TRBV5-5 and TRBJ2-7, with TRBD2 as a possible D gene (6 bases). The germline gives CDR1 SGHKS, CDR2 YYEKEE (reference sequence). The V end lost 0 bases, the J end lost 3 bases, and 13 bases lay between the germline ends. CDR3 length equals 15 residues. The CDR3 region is CASSLAAGRSYEQYF. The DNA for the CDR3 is TGTGCCAGCAGCTTGGCCGCGGGACGGAGCTACGAGCAGTACTTC.

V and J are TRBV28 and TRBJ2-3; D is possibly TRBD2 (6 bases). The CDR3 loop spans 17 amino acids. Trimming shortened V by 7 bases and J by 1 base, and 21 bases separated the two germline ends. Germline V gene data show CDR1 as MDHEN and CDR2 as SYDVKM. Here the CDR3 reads CASTLGYGAGGTDTQYF. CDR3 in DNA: TGTGCCAGCACCCTCGGGTATGGAGCGGGCGGCACAGATACGCAGTATTTT.

The CDR3 sequence is CASSPLGTGGGEQYF. CDR3 nucleotide sequence: TGTGCCAGCAGCCCCTTAGGGACAGGGGGTGGCGAGCAGTACTTC. The chain combines TRBV7-9 with TRBJ2-7; 11 nucleotides match TRBD1. V lost 5 bases, J lost 6 bases, and 9 bases stayed unmatched. This CDR3 spans 15 amino acids. The germline CDR1 and CDR2 sequences are SEHNR and FQNEAQ (reference sequence).

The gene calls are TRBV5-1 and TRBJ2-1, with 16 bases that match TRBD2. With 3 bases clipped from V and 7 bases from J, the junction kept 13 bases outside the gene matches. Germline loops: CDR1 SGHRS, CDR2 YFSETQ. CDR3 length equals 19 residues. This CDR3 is CASSSPGLAGGLSRNEQFF. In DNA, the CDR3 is TGCGCCAGCAGCTCTCCGGGACTAGCGGGAGGGTTGTCTCGGAATGAGCAGTTCTTC.

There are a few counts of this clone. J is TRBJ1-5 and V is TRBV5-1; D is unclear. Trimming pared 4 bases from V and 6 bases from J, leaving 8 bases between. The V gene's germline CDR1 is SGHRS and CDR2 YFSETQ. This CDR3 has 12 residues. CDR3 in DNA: TGCGCCAGCAGCCCGGAGGGTCAGCCCCAGCATTTT. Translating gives CASSPEGQPQHF.

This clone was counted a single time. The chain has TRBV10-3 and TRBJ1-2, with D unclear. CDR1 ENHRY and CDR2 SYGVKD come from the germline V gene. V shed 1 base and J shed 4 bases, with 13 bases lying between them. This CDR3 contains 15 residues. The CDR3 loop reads CAISELDGNLYGYTF. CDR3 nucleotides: TGTGCCATCAGTGAGTTGGACGGGAATCTCTATGGCTACACCTTC.

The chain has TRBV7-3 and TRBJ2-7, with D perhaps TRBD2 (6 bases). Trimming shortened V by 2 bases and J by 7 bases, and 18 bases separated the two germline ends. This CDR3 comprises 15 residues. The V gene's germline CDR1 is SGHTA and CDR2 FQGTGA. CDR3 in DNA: TGTGCCAGCAGCTTAGGGCCGGGGGAGGTGGAAGAGCAGTACTTC. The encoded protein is CASSLGPGEVEEQYF.

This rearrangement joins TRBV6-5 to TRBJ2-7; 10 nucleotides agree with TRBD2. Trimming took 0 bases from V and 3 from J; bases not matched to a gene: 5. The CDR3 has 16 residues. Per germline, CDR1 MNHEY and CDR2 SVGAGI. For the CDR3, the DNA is TGTGCCAGCAGTTACTCGCCTAGCGGGAGTGTCTACGAGCAGTACTTC. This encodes CASSYSPSGSVYEQYF.

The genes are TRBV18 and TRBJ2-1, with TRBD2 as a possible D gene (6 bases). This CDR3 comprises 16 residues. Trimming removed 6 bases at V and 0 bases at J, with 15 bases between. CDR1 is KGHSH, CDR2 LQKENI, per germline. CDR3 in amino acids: CASSPWGDSSYNEQFF. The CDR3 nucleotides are TGTGCCAGCTCCCCGTGGGGGGATAGCTCCTACAATGAGCAGTTCTTC.

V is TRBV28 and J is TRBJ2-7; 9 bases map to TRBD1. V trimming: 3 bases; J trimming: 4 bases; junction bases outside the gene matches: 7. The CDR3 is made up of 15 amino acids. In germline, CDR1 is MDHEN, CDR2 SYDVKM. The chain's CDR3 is CASSFSGTGRYEQYF. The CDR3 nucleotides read TGTGCCAGCAGTTTCTCTGGGACAGGGCGGTACGAGCAGTACTTC.

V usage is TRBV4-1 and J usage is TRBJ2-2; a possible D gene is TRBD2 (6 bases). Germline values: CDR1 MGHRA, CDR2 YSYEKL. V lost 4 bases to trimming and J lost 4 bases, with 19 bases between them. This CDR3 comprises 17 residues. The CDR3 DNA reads TGCGCCAGCAGCCCATTCAGTTTCGGCGGGGTCACCGGGGAGCTGTTTTTT. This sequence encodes CASSPFSFGGVTGELFF.

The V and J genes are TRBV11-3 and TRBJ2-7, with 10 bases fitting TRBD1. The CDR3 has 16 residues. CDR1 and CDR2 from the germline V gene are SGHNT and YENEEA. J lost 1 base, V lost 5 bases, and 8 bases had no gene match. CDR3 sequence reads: CASSPSRDRGSYEQYF. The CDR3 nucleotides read TGTGCCAGCAGCCCGAGTCGGGACAGGGGTTCCTACGAGCAGTACTTC.

The DNA for the CDR3 is TGTGCCAGCAGGCCGACAGGGGGAATCGCCGGGGAGCTGTTTTTT. Protein: CASRPTGGIAGELFF. The chain joins TRBV28 to TRBJ2-2; 9 bases are shared with TRBD1. Germline CDR1 and CDR2: MDHEN and SYDVKM. The CDR3 is 15 residues long. V was clipped by 6 bases and J by 6 bases; unmatched bases: 8.